These T cell receptor beta chains were read from a single sample in a study of response to subunit inactivated influenza vaccine. One entry per CDR3 protein, called by TCRdb with MiXCR from the RT-PCR reads. The table shows 450,000 to 500,000 distinct CDR3 sequences, with approximately 9.9% occurring only once. Sequences were derived from PBMCs from blood, sampled more than 35 days after vaccination. These receptors were collected from a man aged 45-65 years who received an inactivated influenza vaccine. CDR3s include the opening cysteine and the closing phenylalanine or tryptophan.

v_call	cdr3_aa
TRBV24-1	CATSDINQPQHF
TRBV20-1	CSLGARLAGNTDTQYF
TRBV5-1	CASSLGISGTGPYANSPLHF
TRBV12-3/TRBV12-4	CASSLEAYQETQYF
TRBV5-1	CASSPGQGLEPQHF
TRBV9	CASRDRGNTGELFF
TRBV13	CASSPRQGIRQTQYF
TRBV7-2	CASSRGNNEQFF
TRBV20-1	CSARRGESYEQYF
TRBV7-2	CASSLGGQIYEQYF
TRBV10-1	CAGISGNEQFF
TRBV30	CAWSGVRPYNEQFF
TRBV7-2	CASSFGESNIQYF
TRBV20-1	CSARRSEQYF
TRBV29-1	CSVGTPRQGARGYTF
TRBV5-1	CASSSITGSETQYF
TRBV6-1	CASSEGGRYDQPQHF
TRBV5-1	CASSRDAGSTDTQYF
TRBV11-1	CASSLSGGEPYEQYF
TRBV12-3/TRBV12-4	CASSPAGNQPQHF
TRBV29-1	CSVVEGGRWETQYF
TRBV29-1	CSALTGSPEAFF
TRBV10-3	CAISEGQGHSTDTQYF
TRBV6-1	CASRQPGNYEQYF
TRBV25-1	CASSETGTQPMEQYF
TRBV15	CATSRDLAGASYEQYF
TRBV4-1	CASSQYAPGGEQFF
TRBV20-1	CSGGLRSTDTQYF
TRBV6-2/TRBV6-3	CASRTPEVNTEAFF
TRBV20-1	CSARDLTPLHF
TRBV11-2	CASSLTGLGAAEQYF
TRBV6-5	CASSYGPLANEQFF
TRBV15	CATSRDVRGAAEKLFF
TRBV12-3/TRBV12-4	CASSLGTSGTEQYF
TRBV29-1	CSVWTGTHYGYTF
TRBV5-6	CASQKQGHYNYGYTF
TRBV10-3	CAISLAGGTYNEQFF
TRBV7-2	CASSSGTGGAGANVLTF
TRBV10-3	CAISADTNTDTQYF
TRBV11-2	CASSLDLVWANEQFF
TRBV5-1	CASSLVGMLTDTQYF